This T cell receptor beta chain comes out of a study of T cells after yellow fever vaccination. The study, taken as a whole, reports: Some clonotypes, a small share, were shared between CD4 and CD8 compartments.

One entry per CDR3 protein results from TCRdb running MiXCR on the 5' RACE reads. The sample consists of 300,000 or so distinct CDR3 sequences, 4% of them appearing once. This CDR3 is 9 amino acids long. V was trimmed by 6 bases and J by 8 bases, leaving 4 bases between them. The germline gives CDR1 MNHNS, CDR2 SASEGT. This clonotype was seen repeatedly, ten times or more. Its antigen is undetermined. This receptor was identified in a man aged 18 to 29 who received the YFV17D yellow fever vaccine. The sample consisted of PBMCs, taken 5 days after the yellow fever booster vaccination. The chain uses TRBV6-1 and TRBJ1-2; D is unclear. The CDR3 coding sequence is TGTGCCAGCAGACCCGGCTACACCTTC. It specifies CASRPGYTF.